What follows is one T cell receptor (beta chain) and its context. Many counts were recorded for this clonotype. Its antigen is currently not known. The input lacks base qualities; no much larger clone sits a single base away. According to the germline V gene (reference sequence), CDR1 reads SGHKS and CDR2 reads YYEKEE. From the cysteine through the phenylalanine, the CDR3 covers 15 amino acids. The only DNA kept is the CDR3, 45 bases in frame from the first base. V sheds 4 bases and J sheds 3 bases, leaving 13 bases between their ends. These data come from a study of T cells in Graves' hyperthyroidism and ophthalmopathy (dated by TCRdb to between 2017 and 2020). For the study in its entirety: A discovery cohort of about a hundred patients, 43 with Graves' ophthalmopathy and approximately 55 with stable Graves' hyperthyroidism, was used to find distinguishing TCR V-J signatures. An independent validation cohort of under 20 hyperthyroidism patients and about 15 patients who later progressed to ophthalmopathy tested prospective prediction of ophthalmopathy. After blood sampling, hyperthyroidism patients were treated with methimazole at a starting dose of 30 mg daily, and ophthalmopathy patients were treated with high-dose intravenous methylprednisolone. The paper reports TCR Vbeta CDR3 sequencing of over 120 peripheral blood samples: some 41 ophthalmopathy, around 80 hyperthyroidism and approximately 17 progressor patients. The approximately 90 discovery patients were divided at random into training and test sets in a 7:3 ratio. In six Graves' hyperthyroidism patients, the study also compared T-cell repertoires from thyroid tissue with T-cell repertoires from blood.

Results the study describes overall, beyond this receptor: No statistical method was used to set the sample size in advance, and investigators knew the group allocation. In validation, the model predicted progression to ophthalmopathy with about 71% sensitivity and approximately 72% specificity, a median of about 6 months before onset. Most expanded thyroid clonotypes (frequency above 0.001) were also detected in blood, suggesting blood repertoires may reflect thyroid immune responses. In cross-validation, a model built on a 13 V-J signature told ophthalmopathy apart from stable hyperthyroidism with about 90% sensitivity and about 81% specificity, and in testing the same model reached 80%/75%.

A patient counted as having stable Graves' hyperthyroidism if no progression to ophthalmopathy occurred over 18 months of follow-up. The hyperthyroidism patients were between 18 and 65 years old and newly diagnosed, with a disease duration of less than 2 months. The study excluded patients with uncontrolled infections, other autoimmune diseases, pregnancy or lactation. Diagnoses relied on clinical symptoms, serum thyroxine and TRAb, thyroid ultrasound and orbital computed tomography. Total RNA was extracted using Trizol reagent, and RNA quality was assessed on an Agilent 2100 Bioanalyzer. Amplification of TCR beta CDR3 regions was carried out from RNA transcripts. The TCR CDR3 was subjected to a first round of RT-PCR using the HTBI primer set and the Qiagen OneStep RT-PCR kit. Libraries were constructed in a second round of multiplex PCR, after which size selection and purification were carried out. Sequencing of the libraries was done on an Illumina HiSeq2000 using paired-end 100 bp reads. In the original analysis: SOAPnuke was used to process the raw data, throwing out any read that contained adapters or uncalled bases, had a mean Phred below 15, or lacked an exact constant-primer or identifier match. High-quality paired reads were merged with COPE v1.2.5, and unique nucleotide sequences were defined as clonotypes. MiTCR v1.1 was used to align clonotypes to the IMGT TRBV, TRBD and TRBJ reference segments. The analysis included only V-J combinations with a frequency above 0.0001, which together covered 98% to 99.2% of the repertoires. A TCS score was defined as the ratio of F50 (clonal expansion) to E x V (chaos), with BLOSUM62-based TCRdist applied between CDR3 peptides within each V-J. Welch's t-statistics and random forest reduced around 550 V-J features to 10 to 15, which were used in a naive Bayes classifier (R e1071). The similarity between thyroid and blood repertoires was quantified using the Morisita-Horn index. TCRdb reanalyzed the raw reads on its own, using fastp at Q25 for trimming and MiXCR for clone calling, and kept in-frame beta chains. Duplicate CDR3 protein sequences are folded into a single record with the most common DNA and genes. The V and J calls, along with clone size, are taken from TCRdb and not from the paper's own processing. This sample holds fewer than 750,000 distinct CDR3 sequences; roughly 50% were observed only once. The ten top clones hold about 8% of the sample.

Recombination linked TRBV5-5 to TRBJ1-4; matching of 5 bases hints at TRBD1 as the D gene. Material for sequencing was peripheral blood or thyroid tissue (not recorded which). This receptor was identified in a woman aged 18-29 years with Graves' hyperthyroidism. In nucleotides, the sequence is TGTGCCAGCAGCCGGACACATCCAGCTAATGAAAAACTGTTTTTT. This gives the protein CASSRTHPANEKLFF.